These 21 T cell receptor beta chains were all obtained from the same sample, sequenced in a study of cytomegalovirus exposure and HLA in healthy donors. Vbeta (60) and Jbeta (13) primers were used in the PCR. The protocol was immunoSEQ multiplex PCR, while the TCRdb copy is restricted to in-frame clones and leaves out a portion. This table has about 160,000 clones, roughly 72% appearing once. Sequencing was carried out using PBMCs. The receptors come from a man in his forties in good health and CMV-seronegative.

The rearrangement uses TRBV5-1 and TRBJ1-1; a weak D match, TRBD1 (6 bases). The CDR3 sequence is 14 residues long. CDR1 is SGHRS and CDR2 is YFSETQ in the germline V gene. V lost 3 bases, J lost 3 bases, and 12 bases lay in between. CDR3 amino acids: CASSSGQPDTEAFF. For the CDR3, the DNA is TGCGCCAGCAGCTCTGGACAGCCTGACACTGAAGCTTTCTTT.

The chain recombines TRBV7-9 with TRBJ2-1, with D possibly being TRBD2 (6 bases). CDR3 length: 16 residues. Germline V lookup: CDR1 SEHNR, CDR2 FQNEAQ (reference sequence). V shed 5 bases and J shed 1 base, with 15 bases lying between them. The CDR3: CASSRIRDSSYNEQFF. CDR3 in DNA: TGTGCCAGCAGCCGGATCCGGGACTCTTCCTACAATGAGCAGTTCTTC.

The chain carries TRBV10-3 and TRBJ2-5; a possible D gene is TRBD1 (5 bases). Germline CDR1 reads ENHRY; CDR2 reads SYGVKD. CDR3 length equals 12 residues. Trimming removed 10 bases from V and 2 bases from J, with 11 bases in between. CDR3 loop: CATKTAQETQYF. The CDR3, as DNA: TGTGCCACCAAGACAGCTCAAGAGACCCAGTACTTC.

This chain connects TRBV19 to TRBJ1-5; D gene unclear. This CDR3 has 14 residues. V was cut by 3 bases and J by 0 bases, with 6 bases left in between. Looked up from germline, CDR1 is LNHDA and CDR2 is SQIVND (reference sequence). CDR3 region: CASSIQYSNQPQHF. DNA for the CDR3: TGTGCCAGTAGTATTCAGTATAGCAATCAGCCCCAGCATTTT. Complete variable domain (other parts from reference TRBV19 and TRBJ1-5): DGGITQSPKYLFRKEGQNVTLSCEQNLNHDAMYWYRQDPGQGLRLIYYSQIVNDFQKGDIAEGYSVSREKKESFPLTVTSAQKNPTAFYLCASSIQYSNQPQHFGDGTRLSIL.

V gene TRBV29-1 combines with J gene TRBJ2-2, with a possible D match to TRBD2 (6 bases). V was shortened by 1 base and J by 1 base, with 10 bases between the two germline ends. In germline, CDR1 is SQVTM, CDR2 ANQGSEA. The CDR3 spans 15 residues. The CDR3 DNA is TGCAGCGTTGAAGTATCCGGGAGGAACACCGGGGAGCTGTTTTTT. Translated, it gives CSVEVSGRNTGELFF.

The genes are TRBV9 and TRBJ2-5; a possible D gene is TRBD2 (6 bases). Trimming pared 2 bases from V and 5 bases from J, leaving 16 bases between. Germline CDR1 reads SGDLS; CDR2 reads YYNGEE. CDR3 size: 15 residues. The CDR3 DNA reads as TGTGCCAGCAGCGTCGGCCATGCTGGGGGGGAGACCCAGTACTTC. Amino acid sequence: CASSVGHAGGETQYF.

This chain uses TRBV18 with TRBJ2-2; D is possibly TRBD2 (6 bases). Germline V gives CDR1 KGHSH, CDR2 LQKENI. The V end lost 3 bases, the J end lost 4 bases, and 12 bases lay between the germline ends. CDR3 length equals 15 residues. CDR3 region: CASSPGGRTTGELFF. The CDR3 DNA sequence: TGTGCCAGCTCACCCGGGGGAAGGACCACCGGGGAGCTGTTTTTT.

The chain combines TRBV7-2 with TRBJ2-2; a weak D match, TRBD2 (5 bases). CDR3 length equals 16 residues. Per the germline V gene, CDR1 is SGHTA and CDR2 is FQGNSA. V was trimmed by 1 base and J by 4 bases, leaving 13 bases between them. The chain's CDR3 is CASSLVRQRSTGELFF. The CDR3 DNA is TGTGCCAGCAGCTTAGTACGGCAGCGGAGCACCGGGGAGCTGTTTTTT.

This clone was counted between two and nine times. The chain is built from TRBV9 and TRBJ1-6; the D gene is possibly TRBD1 (6 bases). V shed 3 bases and J shed 7 bases, with 11 bases lying between them. The CDR3 runs to 14 residues. The germline V gene encodes CDR1 SGDLS and CDR2 YYNGEE. DNA of the CDR3: TGTGCCAGCAGCGCTCAGGGGTTGAATTCACCCCTCCACTTT. It is translated as CASSAQGLNSPLHF.

This clone is a singleton in its sample. The chain employs TRBV10-3 and TRBJ2-2, with 7 bases aligning to TRBD1. The junction had 3 bases not matched to a gene; V was cut back by 1 base and J by 1 base. The CDR3 spans 16 residues. The germline gives CDR1 ENHRY, CDR2 SYGVKD. The CDR3 nucleotides read TGTGCCATCAGTGAGTGGGGACAGCTGAACACCGGGGAGCTGTTTTTT. Residues: CAISEWGQLNTGELFF.

CDR3 DNA sequence: TGTGCCAGCAGTTTTAGGGGAGGGGTAACGGTGAACACTGAAGCTTTCTTT. Amino acid sequence: CASSFRGGVTVNTEAFF. The rearrangement links TRBV27 to TRBJ1-1, with a weak D call TRBD1 (5 bases). This CDR3 has 17 residues. The germline V and J ends were trimmed by 3 bases and 0 bases, with 17 bases remaining between them. CDR1 and CDR2 (germline): MNHEY, SMNVEV (reference sequence).

This chain connects TRBV19 to TRBJ1-2; D gene ambiguous. The CDR3 has 13 amino acids. Trimming took 3 bases from V and 8 from J, leaving 13 bases between them. Germline V gives CDR1 LNHDA, CDR2 SQIVND (reference sequence). The chain's CDR3 is CASSMAGVRGYTF. CDR3 bases: TGTGCCAGTAGTATGGCGGGAGTTCGGGGCTACACCTTC.

Only a few counts were recorded for this clone. This sequence joins TRBV7-3 and TRBJ1-2, with a weak D call TRBD1 (6 bases). The CDR3 consists of 14 residues. Germline V gives CDR1 SGHTA, CDR2 FQGTGA. V shed 4 bases and J shed 3 bases, with 12 bases lying between them. The DNA of the CDR3 is TGTGCCAGCAGCTCCCCAGGGGAAGACTATGGCTACACCTTC. This encodes CASSSPGEDYGYTF.

The V and J genes are TRBV10-3 and TRBJ1-1; D possibly corresponds to TRBD1 (5 bases). Trimming removed 4 bases from V and 1 base from J, with 10 bases in between. The CDR3 spans 14 residues. Germline V gene data show CDR1 as ENHRY and CDR2 as SYGVKD. CDR3 region: CAISVSRENTEAFF. The CDR3 nucleotides are TGTGCCATCAGTGTTAGCAGGGAGAACACTGAAGCTTTCTTT.

The gene calls are TRBV2 and TRBJ2-3; TRBD2 matches at 7 bases. The CDR3 length is 11 residues. Germline values: CDR1 SNHLY, CDR2 FYNNEI. Losses at the gene ends were 11 bases for V and 3 bases for J; bases not matched to a gene: 2. Written as DNA, the CDR3 is TGTGCCGGACTAGGAACAGATACGCAGTATTTT. This gives the protein CAGLGTDTQYF. Variable domain in full (rest from reference TRBV2 and TRBJ2-3): EPEVTQTPSHQVTQMGQEVILRCVPISNHLYFYWYRQILGQKVEFLVSFYNNEISEKSEIFDDQFSVERPDGSNFTLKIRSTKLEDSAMYFCAGLGTDTQYFGPGTRLTVL.

The chain uses TRBV2 and TRBJ1-4; 9 bases are a match to TRBD1. V shed 5 bases and J 7 bases; nucleotides not matched to a gene: 8. This CDR3 region has 15 residues. Germline CDR1 and CDR2: SNHLY and FYNNEI. The CDR3 region is CASSRDRVPSEKLFF. The CDR3 DNA reads TGTGCCAGCAGTAGGGACAGGGTCCCGAGTGAAAAACTGTTTTTT.

V usage is TRBV10-1 and J usage is TRBJ2-7; no definite D call. There are 14 residues in the CDR3. Per germline, CDR1 WNHNN and CDR2 SYGVQD (reference sequence). Trimming stripped 8 bases from V and 4 bases from J, with 18 bases between. The CDR3 nucleotides are TGCGCCAGCCTCCCAGCGTGTAAGCCGTACGAGCAGTACGTC. Translation: CASLPACKPYEQYV.

The gene calls are TRBV2 and TRBJ2-7, with 7 bases aligning to TRBD1. CDR3 length equals 15 residues. Germline V gene sequence: CDR1 SNHLY, CDR2 FYNNEI. The J segment lost 4 bases and the V segment lost 6 bases, leaving 12 bases of the junction unmatched. The DNA of the CDR3 is TGTGCCAGCAGCGACGGACAGGAGAAGTTTTACGAGCAGTACTTC. This translates into CASSDGQEKFYEQYF.

The V call is TRBV28, the J call TRBJ2-7; TRBD2 matches at 8 bases. The CDR3 length is 16 residues. Germline V gene sequence: CDR1 MDHEN, CDR2 SYDVKM. With 3 bases clipped from V and 3 bases from J, the junction kept 10 bases outside the gene matches. CDR3 nucleotides: TGTGCCAGCAGTTTCGGCCTAGCGGGCCGTCGCTACGAGCAGTACTTC. Encoded protein: CASSFGLAGRRYEQYF.

CDR3 amino acids: CASSKGTGGGRNTIYF. The CDR3 DNA follows: TGTGCCAGCAGCAAAGGGACAGGGGGCGGTCGAAACACCATATATTTT. The chain recombines TRBV21-1 with TRBJ1-3; the DNA was not compared with TRBD1, the D call given in the table. TRBV21-1 is classified as a pseudogene. This CDR3 comprises 16 residues.

V gene TRBV7-2 combines with J gene TRBJ2-3; no clear D gene. The CDR3 is 14 residues long. From germline, CDR1 is SGHTA and CDR2 FQGNSA. Trimming took off 5 bases at V and 0 bases at J, with 9 bases between the two ends. CDR3 protein: CASSPRVSTDTQYF. CDR3 DNA sequence: TGTGCCAGCAGCCCTCGCGTCAGCACAGATACGCAGTATTTT. Looking up the rest from reference TRBV7-2 and TRBJ2-3 gives the full variable domain: GAGVSQSPSNKVTEKGKDVELRCDPISGHTALYWYRQSLGQGLEFLIYFQGNSAPDKSGLPSDRFSAERTGGSVSTLTIQRTQQEDSAVYLCASSPRVSTDTQYFGPGTRLTVL.